Following are 28 T cell receptor beta chains from one sample sequenced in a study of blood T cells in healthy people across ages. With a J-beta primer mix and a sample-barcoded 5' primer, a second PCR ran about 6 to 11 cycles. TCRdb ran MiXCR on the 5' RACE reads and lists one entry per CDR3 protein. The sample has roughly 570,000 distinct CDR3 sequences; approximately 30% are singletons. Material for sequencing was blood. The source is a woman in her 70s in good health.

The V and J genes are TRBV19 and TRBJ2-1, with 9 bases identical to TRBD2. The V gene's germline CDR1 is LNHDA and CDR2 SQIVND (reference sequence). V shed 7 bases and J 2 bases; nucleotides not matched to a gene: 6. This CDR3 contains 15 residues. This CDR3 reads CASTRGGGAYNEQFF. In DNA form, the CDR3 reads TGTGCCAGTACGCGCGGGGGGGGCGCCTACAATGAGCAGTTCTTC. The whole variable domain, remainder taken from reference TRBV19 and TRBJ2-1, is DGGITQSPKYLFRKEGQNVTLSCEQNLNHDAMYWYRQDPGQGLRLIYYSQIVNDFQKGDIAEGYSVSREKKESFPLTVTSAQKNPTAFYLCASTRGGGAYNEQFFGPGTRLTVL.

This clonotype was counted between two and nine times. V gene TRBV5-1 combines with J gene TRBJ2-5; 15 bases fit TRBD2. V shed 3 bases and J 2 bases; nucleotides not matched to a gene: 5. Germline-derived CDR1 and CDR2 are SGHRS and YFSETQ. The CDR3 runs to 17 residues. CDR3 nucleotide sequence: TGCGCCAGCAGCTCGGGACTAGCGGGGGGTAATCAAGAGACCCAGTACTTC. Its protein is CASSSGLAGGNQETQYF. Based on the CDR3 plus reference TRBV5-1 and TRBJ2-5, the full variable domain is KAGVTQTPRYLIKTRGQQVTLSCSPISGHRSVSWYQQTPGQGLQFLFEYFSETQRNKGNFPGRFSGRQFSNSRSEMNVSTLELGDSALYLCASSSGLAGGNQETQYFGPGTRLLVL.

This clonotype was picked up a small number of times. An end of the junction does not agree with germline; a read error may underlie this. The chain carries TRBV29-1 and TRBJ2-3; 7 bases line up with TRBD2. This CDR3 region has 14 residues. CDR1 and CDR2 from the germline V gene are SQVTM and ANQGSEA. CDR3 amino acids: CSVSLGGSTDMQYF. The CDR3 region has the DNA TGCAGCGTTTCGCTGGGGGGGAGCACAGATATGCAGTATTTT.

DNA for the CDR3: TGCGCCAGCACCAAGGATGTTTTGGAGAACACTGAAGCTTTCTTT. Its protein is CASTKDVLENTEAFF. The chain couples TRBV5-1 to TRBJ1-1; D unclear. Germline V CDR1 and CDR2: SGHRS, YFSETQ. This CDR3 has 15 residues. V gave up 6 bases and J gave up 1 base, with 16 bases separating them.

This clonotype came up a few times. The chain employs TRBV9 and TRBJ1-2; D is undetermined. Trimming removed 4 bases from V and 1 base from J, with 5 bases in between. Looked up from germline, CDR1 is SGDLS and CDR2 is YYNGEE. This CDR3 region has 12 residues. Here the CDR3 reads CASSNNNYGYTF. Written as DNA, the CDR3 is TGTGCCAGCAGCAATAATAACTATGGCTACACCTTC.

The chain joins TRBV18 to TRBJ2-5; no clear D gene. The CDR3 extends over 14 amino acids. Germline CDR1 KGHSH, CDR2 LQKENI. Trimming left V 1 base short and J 2 bases short, with 8 bases between. CDR3 sequence (DNA): TGTGCCAGCTCACCACTAGGGTTACAAGAGACCCAGTACTTC. Protein: CASSPLGLQETQYF.

In regard to this clonotype: Germline is not matched at one junction end, which may reflect a read error. The rearrangement uses TRBV5-5 and TRBJ1-4, with 9 bases that match TRBD1. Germline V gene data show CDR1 as SGHKS and CDR2 as YYEKEE (reference sequence). The CDR3 totals 15 residues. In DNA, the CDR3 is TGTGCCAGCAGCTTGTCCGGGACAGGGACTGAAGAACTGTTTTTT. It codes for CASSLSGTGTEELFF. Variable domain in full (rest from reference TRBV5-5 and TRBJ1-4): DAGVTQSPTHLIKTRGQQVTLRCSPISGHKSVSWYQQVLGQGPQFIFQYYEKEERGRGNFPDRFSARQFPNYSSELNVNALLLGDSALYLCASSLSGTGTEELFFGSGTQLSVL.

CDR3: CASSGAGGAYEQYF. In nucleotides, the CDR3 is TGTGCCAGCAGTGGAGCGGGGGGTGCCTACGAGCAGTACTTC. This chain links TRBV6-1 with TRBJ2-7, with 9 bases that match TRBD2. The CDR3 totals 14 residues. V shed 4 bases, J shed 2 bases, and the junction held 3 bases outside the gene matches. The germline V gene encodes CDR1 MNHNS and CDR2 SASEGT.

At least ten counts were recorded for this clonotype. This chain's CDR3 is CASSYHTGNGYTF. The CDR3 DNA follows: TGTGCCAGCAGTTACCACACAGGGAATGGCTACACCTTC. This sequence joins TRBV6-6 and TRBJ1-2; weak D call: TRBD1 (6 bases). The CDR3 covers 13 residues. Germline values: CDR1 MNHNY, CDR2 SVGAGI (reference sequence). V was cut by 2 bases and J by 6 bases, with 10 bases left in between.

This clonotype was seen only a few times. The genes are TRBV11-2 and TRBJ2-5; D is ambiguous. The CDR3 sequence is 13 residues long. CDR1 is SGHAT and CDR2 is FQNNGV in the germline V gene. The V gene lost 0 bases and the J gene lost 1 base, with 3 bases spanning the gap. The CDR3 DNA reads TGTGCCAGCAGCTTAGAAATCCAAGAGACCCAGTACTTC. Encoded protein: CASSLEIQETQYF.

The V and J genes are TRBV18 and TRBJ2-7; D is unresolved. The germline V gene has CDR1 KGHSH and CDR2 LQKENI. The germline V and J ends were trimmed by 8 bases and 0 bases, with 11 bases remaining between them. This CDR3 spans 13 amino acids. The CDR3 bases are TGTGCCAGCCAGATCCAGACCTCCTACGAGCAGTACTTC. It is translated as CASQIQTSYEQYF.

CDR3 bases: TGTGCCAGCAGCCCATATGGTGCGGGAGCTTTCTTT. Encoded protein: CASSPYGAGAFF. The rearrangement joins TRBV7-2 to TRBJ1-1; D gene ambiguous. The CDR3 is 12 amino acids. Germline V gene sequence: CDR1 SGHTA, CDR2 FQGNSA. V lost 5 bases and J 10 bases, leaving 14 bases between the germline ends.

The chain joins TRBV28 to TRBJ2-5, with 10 nucleotides matching TRBD2. This CDR3 has 16 residues. The germline V gene has CDR1 MDHEN and CDR2 SYDVKM. With 8 bases clipped from V and 4 bases from J, the junction kept 13 bases outside the gene matches. The CDR3 region has the DNA TGTGCCAGCGGGGTTCCAATAGCGGGGGGTAGAGAGACCCAGTACTTC. It is translated as CASGVPIAGGRETQYF.

This clonotype was counted a single time. The junction departs from germline at one end; a sequencing error may be responsible. The gene calls are TRBV14 and TRBJ1-6, with no clear D. The V gene's germline CDR1 is SGHDN and CDR2 FVKESK. This CDR3 has 15 amino acids. The CDR3 DNA reads TGTGCCGGCAGCCGTCGGGGCTCCTATAATTCACCCCTCCACTTT. Protein product: CAGSRRGSYNSPLHF.

This clonotype was observed a handful of times. This chain connects TRBV10-3 to TRBJ2-7; 7 nucleotides agree with TRBD1. Germline V lookup: CDR1 ENHRY, CDR2 SYGVKD. CDR3 size: 14 residues. V shed 9 bases and J 0 bases; nucleotides not matched to a gene: 8. CDR3 coding DNA: TGTGCCATAACACGGACAGGTTCCTCCTACGAGCAGTACTTC. Its translation is CAITRTGSSYEQYF.

This clonotype turned up a few times. The rearrangement uses TRBV7-7 and TRBJ2-5, with D possibly being TRBD1 (5 bases). Germline CDR1 reads SSHAT; CDR2 reads FNYEAQ (reference sequence). The ends were cut back, 1 base at V and 0 bases at J, with 12 bases in the middle. The CDR3 runs to 16 residues. The CDR3 bases are TGTGCCAGCAGCTTAGGGTCCGGACAAAACCAAGAGACCCAGTACTTC. Its protein product is CASSLGSGQNQETQYF.

There are a few counts of this clonotype. A junction boundary mismatches the germline segment, possibly from a read error. The J gene is TRBJ1-1, the V gene TRBV6-2 or TRBV6-3; no clear D gene. The length of the CDR3 is 15 residues. Germline V gene lookup returns CDR1 MNHEY and CDR2 SVGEGT. CDR3 in DNA: TGTGCCGGCAGTCCCCAAAGTACAGTGAGGACTGAAGCTTTCTTT. This codes for CAGSPQSTVRTEAFF.

V and J are TRBV6-4 and TRBJ2-3; weak D call: TRBD1 (5 bases). The CDR3 has 15 amino acids. Germline V lookup: CDR1 MRHNA, CDR2 SNTAGT. V was pared by 0 bases and J by 2 bases, with 9 bases between. Written as DNA, the CDR3 is TGTGCCAGCAGTGACTCGACAGCTCCCACAGATACGCAGTATTTT. This gives the protein CASSDSTAPTDTQYF.

This chain joins TRBV7-8 and TRBJ1-2, with 9 bases identical to TRBD1. The trim removed 5 bases at V and 6 bases at J, leaving 16 bases unmatched. Per the germline V gene, CDR1 is SGHVS and CDR2 is FQNEAQ. CDR3 size: 17 residues. In nucleotides, the CDR3 is TGTGCCAGCAGCCCTCCCGGGACAGGGCCGGGAAGGAATGGCTACACCTTC. Translated, it gives CASSPPGTGPGRNGYTF. The entire variable domain, with the rest obtained from reference TRBV7-8 and TRBJ1-2, is as follows: GAGVSQSPRYKVAKRGQDVALRCDPISGHVSLFWYQQALGQGPEFLTYFQNEAQLDKSGLPSDRFFAERPEGSVSTLKIQRTQQEDSAVYLCASSPPGTGPGRNGYTFGSGTRLTVV.

The gene calls are TRBV15 and TRBJ2-5; D is perhaps TRBD1 (6 bases). V was clipped by 3 bases and J by 2 bases, with 13 bases between them. Germline V lookup: CDR1 LNHNV, CDR2 YYDKDF (reference sequence). This CDR3 region has 15 residues. The CDR3 region is CATSSQGGVQETQYF. The CDR3 DNA follows: TGTGCCACCAGCAGCCAAGGGGGAGTACAAGAGACCCAGTACTTC.

This clonotype was seen more than once but under ten times. The chain employs TRBV7-2 and TRBJ2-5; the D is unclear. In germline, CDR1 is SGHTA, CDR2 FQGNSA. CDR3 length: 12 residues. The V and J ends lost 6 bases and 4 bases respectively, with 9 bases between them. As DNA, the CDR3 is TGTGCCAGCAGGTTATTGGCAGAGACCCAGTACTTC. This gives the protein CASRLLAETQYF.

The CDR3 nucleotides read TGTGCCAGCAGTTACGGCGGGGGGGTCGATACGCAGTATTTT. Translating gives CASSYGGGVDTQYF. The chain carries TRBV6-5 and TRBJ2-3, with TRBD2 identical over 9 bases. The CDR3 totals 14 residues. The junction had 3 bases not matched to a gene; V was cut back by 2 bases and J by 6 bases. From germline, CDR1 is MNHEY and CDR2 SVGAGI.

V and J are TRBV13 and TRBJ2-5, with D perhaps matching TRBD1 (7 bases). The DNA end is more similar to TRBJ2-7, so the J call may be wrong. The CDR3 spans 14 residues. The germline gives CDR1 PRHDT, CDR2 FYEKMQ (reference sequence). CDR3 in DNA: TGTGCCAGCAGCTTGACAGGGAGGTCCTACGAGCAGTACTTC. It translates to CASSLTGRSYEQYF.

This clonotype was found a few times. The J gene is TRBJ1-2, the V gene TRBV12-3 or TRBV12-4; D is uncertain. Trimming took 5 bases from V and 8 from J, leaving 15 bases between them. The CDR3 runs to 13 residues. The DNA of the CDR3 is TGTGCCAGCAGTGGACCAGGCTGGGAAGGCTACACCTTC. Residues: CASSGPGWEGYTF.

This sequence joins TRBV6-1 and TRBJ1-1; the D gene is possibly TRBD1 (6 bases). Trimming removed 10 bases from V and 4 bases from J, with 28 bases in between. This CDR3 comprises 17 residues. Germline V gene lookup returns CDR1 MNHNS and CDR2 SASEGT. CDR3 region: CATKRVQGLGDGTEAFF. CDR3 DNA: TGTGCCACCAAAAGGGTACAGGGACTGGGTGACGGCACTGAAGCTTTCTTT.

The gene calls are TRBV20-1 and TRBJ2-7; D assignment may be TRBD1 or TRBD2 (5 bases each). Trimming shortened V by 5 bases and J by 6 bases, and 14 bases separated the two germline ends. The CDR3 is 12 amino acids. Germline CDR1 is DFQATT and CDR2 is SNEGSKA (reference sequence). CDR3 coding DNA: TGCAGTGCTGTCCCTGAGGGGCTCGAGCAGTACTTC. It codes for CSAVPEGLEQYF.

This chain joins TRBV20-1 and TRBJ1-1; D is possibly TRBD1 (5 bases). Germline V gene sequence: CDR1 DFQATT, CDR2 SNEGSKA (reference sequence). The V and J ends lost 5 bases and 0 bases respectively, with 16 bases between them. This CDR3 region has 15 residues. The CDR3 sequence is CSAPFKTAMNTEAFF. The CDR3 DNA follows: TGCAGTGCTCCCTTTAAGACAGCCATGAACACTGAAGCTTTCTTT.

The chain carries TRBV7-2 and TRBJ2-7, with D unresolved. Germline V CDR1 and CDR2: SGHTA, FQGNSA. CDR3 length equals 13 residues. Trimming removed 0 bases at V and 7 bases at J, with 10 bases between. The CDR3 here is CASSLAYMREQYF. The CDR3 nucleotides read TGTGCCAGCAGCTTAGCGTATATGCGGGAGCAGTACTTC. Variable domain in full (rest from reference TRBV7-2 and TRBJ2-7): GAGVSQSPSNKVTEKGKDVELRCDPISGHTALYWYRQSLGQGLEFLIYFQGNSAPDKSGLPSDRFSAERTGGSVSTLTIQRTQQEDSAVYLCASSLAYMREQYFGPGTRLTVT.